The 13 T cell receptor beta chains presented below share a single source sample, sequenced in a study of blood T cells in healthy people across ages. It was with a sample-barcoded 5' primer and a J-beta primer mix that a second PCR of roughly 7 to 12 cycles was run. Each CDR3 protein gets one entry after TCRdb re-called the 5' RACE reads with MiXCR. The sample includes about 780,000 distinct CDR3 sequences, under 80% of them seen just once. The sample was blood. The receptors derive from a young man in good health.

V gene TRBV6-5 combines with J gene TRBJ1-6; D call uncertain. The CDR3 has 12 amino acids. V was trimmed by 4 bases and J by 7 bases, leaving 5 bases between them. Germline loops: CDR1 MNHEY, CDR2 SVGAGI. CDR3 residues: CASSSLNSPLHF. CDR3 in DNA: TGTGCCAGCAGTTCTCTAAATTCACCCCTCCACTTT.

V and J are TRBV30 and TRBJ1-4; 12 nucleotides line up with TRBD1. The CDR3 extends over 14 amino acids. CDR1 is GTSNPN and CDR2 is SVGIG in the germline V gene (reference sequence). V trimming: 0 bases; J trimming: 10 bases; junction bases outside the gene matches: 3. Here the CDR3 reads CAWSVGTGGGKLFF. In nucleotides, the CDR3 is TGTGCCTGGAGTGTCGGGACAGGGGGCGGAAAACTGTTTTTT.

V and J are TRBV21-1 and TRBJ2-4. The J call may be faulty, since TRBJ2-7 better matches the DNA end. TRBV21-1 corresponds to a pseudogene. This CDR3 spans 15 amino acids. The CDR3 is CASSKVVLLSYEQYF. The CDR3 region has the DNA TGTGCCAGCAGCAAAGTAGTACTATTGTCATACGAGCAGTACTTC.

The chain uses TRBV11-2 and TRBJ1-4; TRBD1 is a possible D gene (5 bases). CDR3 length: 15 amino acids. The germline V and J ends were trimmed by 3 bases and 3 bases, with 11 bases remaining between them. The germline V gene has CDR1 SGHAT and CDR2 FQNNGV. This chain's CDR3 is CASSFQGLANEKLFF. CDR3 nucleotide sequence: TGTGCCAGCAGCTTTCAGGGTCTTGCTAATGAAAAACTGTTTTTT. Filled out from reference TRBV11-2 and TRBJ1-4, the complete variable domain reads EAGVAQSPRYKIIEKRQSVAFWCNPISGHATLYWYQQILGQGPKLLIQFQNNGVVDDSQLPKDRFSAERLKGVDSTLKIQPAKLEDSAVYLCASSFQGLANEKLFFGSGTQLSVL.

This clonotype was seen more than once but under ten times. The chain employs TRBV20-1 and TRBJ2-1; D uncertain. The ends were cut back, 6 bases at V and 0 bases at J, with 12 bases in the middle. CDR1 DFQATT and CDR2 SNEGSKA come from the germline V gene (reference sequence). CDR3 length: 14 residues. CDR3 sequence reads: CSAKDKSSYNEQFF. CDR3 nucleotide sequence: TGCAGTGCGAAAGACAAAAGCTCCTACAATGAGCAGTTCTTC.

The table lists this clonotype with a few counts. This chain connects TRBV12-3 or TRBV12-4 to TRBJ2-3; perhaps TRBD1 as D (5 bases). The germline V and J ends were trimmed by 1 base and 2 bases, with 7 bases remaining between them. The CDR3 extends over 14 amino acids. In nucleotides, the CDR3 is TGTGCCAGCAGTTTAGGACAGACCACAGATACGCAGTATTTT. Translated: CASSLGQTTDTQYF.

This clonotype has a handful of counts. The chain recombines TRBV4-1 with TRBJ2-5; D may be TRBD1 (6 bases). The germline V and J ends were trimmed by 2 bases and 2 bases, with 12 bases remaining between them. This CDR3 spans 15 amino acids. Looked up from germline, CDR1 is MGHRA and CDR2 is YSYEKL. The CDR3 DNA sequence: TGCGCCAGCAGCCAAAACAGGGACGTTCAAGAGACCCAGTACTTC. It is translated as CASSQNRDVQETQYF.

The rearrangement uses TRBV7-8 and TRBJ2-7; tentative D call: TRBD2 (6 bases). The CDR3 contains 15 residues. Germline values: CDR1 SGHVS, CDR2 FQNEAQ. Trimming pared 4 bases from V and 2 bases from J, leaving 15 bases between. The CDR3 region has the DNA TGTGCCAGCAGCTCGCTGTCGGGGGTTGCCTACGAGCAGTACTTC. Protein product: CASSSLSGVAYEQYF.

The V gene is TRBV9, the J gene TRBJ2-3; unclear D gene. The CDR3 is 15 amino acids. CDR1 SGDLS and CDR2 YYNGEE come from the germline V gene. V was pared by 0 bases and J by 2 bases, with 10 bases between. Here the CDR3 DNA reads TGTGCCAGCAGCGTAGGCCAAACGAACACAGATACGCAGTATTTT. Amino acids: CASSVGQTNTDTQYF.

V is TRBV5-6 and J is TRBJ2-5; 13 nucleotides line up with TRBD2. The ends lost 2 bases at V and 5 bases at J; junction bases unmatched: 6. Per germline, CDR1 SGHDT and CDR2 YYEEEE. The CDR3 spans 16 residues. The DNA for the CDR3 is TGTGCCAGCAGCTTCTCCGGGACTAGCGGGGTGGAGACCCAGTACTTC. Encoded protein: CASSFSGTSGVETQYF.

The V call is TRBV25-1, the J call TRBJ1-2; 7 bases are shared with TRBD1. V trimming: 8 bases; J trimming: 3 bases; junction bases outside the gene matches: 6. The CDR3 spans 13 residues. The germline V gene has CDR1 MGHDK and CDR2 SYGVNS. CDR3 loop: CASGGTADYGYTF. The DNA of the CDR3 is TGTGCCAGCGGAGGGACAGCGGACTATGGCTACACCTTC.

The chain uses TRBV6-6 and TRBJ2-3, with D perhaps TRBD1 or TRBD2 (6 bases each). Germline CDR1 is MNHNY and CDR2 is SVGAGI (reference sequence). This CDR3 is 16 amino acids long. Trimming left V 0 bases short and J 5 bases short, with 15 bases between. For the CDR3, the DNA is TGTGCCAGCAGTTACTCTTTCGGGGGCGAGAGAGATACGCAGTATTTT. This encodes CASSYSFGGERDTQYF.

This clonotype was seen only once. The CDR3 coding sequence is TGTGCCAGCAGTGAAGCGTCCAGTCTACCCCTTAATGAAAAACTGTTTTTT. It specifies CASSEASSLPLNEKLFF. The genes are TRBV2 and TRBJ1-4, with D uncertain. In germline, CDR1 is SNHLY, CDR2 FYNNEI. The V and J ends lost 0 bases and 4 bases respectively, with 15 bases between them. The CDR3 spans 17 residues.